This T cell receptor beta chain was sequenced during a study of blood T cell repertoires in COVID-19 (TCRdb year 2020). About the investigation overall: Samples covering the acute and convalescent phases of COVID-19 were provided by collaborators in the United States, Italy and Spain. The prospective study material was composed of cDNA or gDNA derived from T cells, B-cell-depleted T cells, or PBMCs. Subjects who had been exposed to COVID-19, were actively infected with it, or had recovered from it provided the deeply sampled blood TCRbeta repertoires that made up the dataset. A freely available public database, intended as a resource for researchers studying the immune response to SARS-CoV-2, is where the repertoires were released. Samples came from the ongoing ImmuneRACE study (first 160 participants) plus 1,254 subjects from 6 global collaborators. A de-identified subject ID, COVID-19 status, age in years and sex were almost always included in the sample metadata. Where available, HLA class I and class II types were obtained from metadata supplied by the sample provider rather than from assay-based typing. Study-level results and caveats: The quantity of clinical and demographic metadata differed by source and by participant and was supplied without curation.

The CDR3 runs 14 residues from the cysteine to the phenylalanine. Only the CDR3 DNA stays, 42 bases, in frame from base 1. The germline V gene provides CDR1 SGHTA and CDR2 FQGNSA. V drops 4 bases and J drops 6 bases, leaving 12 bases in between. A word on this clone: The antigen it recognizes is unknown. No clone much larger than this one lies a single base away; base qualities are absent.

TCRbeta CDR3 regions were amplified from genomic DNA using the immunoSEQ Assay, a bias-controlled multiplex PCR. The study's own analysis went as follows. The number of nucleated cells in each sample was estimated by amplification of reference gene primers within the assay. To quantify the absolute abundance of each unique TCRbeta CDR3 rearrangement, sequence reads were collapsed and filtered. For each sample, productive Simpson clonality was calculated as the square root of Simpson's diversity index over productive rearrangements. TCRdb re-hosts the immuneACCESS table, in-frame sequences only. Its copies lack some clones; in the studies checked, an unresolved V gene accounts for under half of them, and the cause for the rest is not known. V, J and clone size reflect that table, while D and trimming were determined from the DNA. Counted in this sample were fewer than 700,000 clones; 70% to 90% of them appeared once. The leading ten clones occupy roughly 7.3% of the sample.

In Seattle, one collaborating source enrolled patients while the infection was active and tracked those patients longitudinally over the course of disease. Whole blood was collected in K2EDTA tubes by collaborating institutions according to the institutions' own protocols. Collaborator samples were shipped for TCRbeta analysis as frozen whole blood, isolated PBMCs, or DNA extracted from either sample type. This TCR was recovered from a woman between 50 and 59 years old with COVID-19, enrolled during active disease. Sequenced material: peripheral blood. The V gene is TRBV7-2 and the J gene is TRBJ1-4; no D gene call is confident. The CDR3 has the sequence CASSWASNDEKLFF. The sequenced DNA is TGTGCCAGCAGCTGGGCCAGTAACGATGAAAAACTGTTTTTT.